The 10 T cell receptor beta chains below were found in one sample sequenced in a study of response to subunit inactivated influenza vaccine. TCRdb itself ran the RT-PCR reads through MiXCR, one entry per CDR3 protein. The profile shows over 400,000 distinct CDR3 sequences, 13% of them singletons. The starting material was PBMCs from blood, obtained 40 to 50 days after vaccination. These receptors originate from a man aged 50 to 60 who received an inactivated influenza vaccine.

This clonotype turned up a few times. The rearrangement uses TRBV24-1 and TRBJ2-5; D gene uncertain. Trimming stripped 3 bases from V and 5 bases from J, with 15 bases between. CDR3 length: 15 amino acids. Germline V gene sequence: CDR1 KGHDR, CDR2 SFDVKD. This CDR3 is CATSDALGVGETQYF. CDR3 DNA sequence: TGTGCCACCAGTGATGCGCTTGGGGTTGGGGAGACCCAGTACTTC.

This sequence joins TRBV6-2 or TRBV6-3 and TRBJ2-1, with D uncertain. V dropped 2 bases and J dropped 5 bases, with 10 bases sitting between them. Germline values: CDR1 MNHEY, CDR2 SVGEGT. CDR3 size: 14 residues. CDR3 sequence: CASSYRLTDNEQFF. The CDR3 DNA sequence: TGTGCCAGCAGTTACAGGCTTACCGACAATGAGCAGTTCTTC.

V gene TRBV19 combines with J gene TRBJ2-1; TRBD2 matches 10 bases. This CDR3 is 17 amino acids long. CDR1 LNHDA and CDR2 SQIVND come from the germline V gene (reference sequence). V lost 7 bases, J lost 5 bases, and 14 bases stayed unmatched. The CDR3 coding sequence is TGTGCCAGTATGCTATACTCGGGGCTAGCGGGAGACAATGAGCAGTTCTTC. Its protein product is CASMLYSGLAGDNEQFF.

This clonotype was observed a few times. The chain combines TRBV20-1 with TRBJ1-6, with 8 positions matching TRBD1. This CDR3 contains 17 residues. CDR1 is DFQATT and CDR2 is SNEGSKA in the germline V gene (reference sequence). The V gene end was trimmed by 3 bases and the J gene end by 2 bases; junction bases not matched to a gene: 9. The CDR3 DNA reads TGCAGTGCTAGCTACAGGGGGGCACTACCCTATAATTCACCCCTCCACTTT. Its protein is CSASYRGALPYNSPLHF.

In this sample, this clonotype turned up many times. The chain recombines TRBV12-3 or TRBV12-4 with TRBJ2-1; D gene ambiguous. The CDR3 has 13 amino acids. The V end lost 4 bases, the J end lost 1 base, and 5 bases lay between the germline ends. The CDR3 bases are TGTGCCAGCAGTTCATGGTCCTACAATGAGCAGTTCTTC. Its translation is CASSSWSYNEQFF.

The CDR3 DNA is TGTGCCAGCAGTTTAGGGCCAATCGCAAACAATGAGCAGTTCTTC. Residues: CASSLGPIANNEQFF. The chain employs TRBV12-3 or TRBV12-4 and TRBJ2-1; unclear D gene. The CDR3 loop spans 15 amino acids. Trimming stripped 1 base from V and 5 bases from J, with 12 bases between.

This clonotype was seen ten or more times. This chain links TRBV12-3 or TRBV12-4 with TRBJ2-2; D is unclear. This CDR3 is 12 amino acids long. The germline V and J ends were trimmed by 3 bases and 6 bases, with 5 bases remaining between them. CDR3 nucleotide sequence: TGTGCCAGCAGTTTCGTAGCCGGGGAGCTGTTTTTT. Residues: CASSFVAGELFF.

Only a few counts were recorded for this clonotype. CDR3 nucleotide sequence: TGCGCCAGCAGCTTGGGTCTGGGGACCGGGGCCTACGAGCAGTACTTC. Translation gives CASSLGLGTGAYEQYF. This chain joins TRBV5-1 and TRBJ2-7; the D call may be TRBD1 or TRBD2 (5 bases each). Germline CDR1 reads SGHRS; CDR2 reads YFSETQ. The CDR3 totals 16 residues. V was pared by 0 bases and J by 2 bases, with 15 bases between.

This chain connects TRBV10-3 to TRBJ2-7; 13 bases fit TRBD2. Trimming at V came to 10 bases and at J to 2 bases, leaving 17 bases not matched to a gene. Germline V gives CDR1 ENHRY, CDR2 SYGVKD. CDR3 size: 18 residues. CDR3 loop: CATHTRDTGLAGTYEQYF. The CDR3 DNA follows: TGTGCCACCCATACCCGAGACACGGGACTAGCGGGGACCTACGAGCAGTACTTC.

The chain has TRBV6-2 or TRBV6-3 and TRBJ2-5, with a weak D call TRBD1 (6 bases). Deletions cut 2 bases from V and 3 bases from J, with 13 bases between. The germline V gene encodes CDR1 MNHEY and CDR2 SVGEGT. CDR3 length equals 15 residues. The CDR3 protein is CASSYPPQGEETQYF. CDR3 coding DNA: TGTGCCAGCAGTTACCCTCCACAGGGAGAAGAGACCCAGTACTTC.